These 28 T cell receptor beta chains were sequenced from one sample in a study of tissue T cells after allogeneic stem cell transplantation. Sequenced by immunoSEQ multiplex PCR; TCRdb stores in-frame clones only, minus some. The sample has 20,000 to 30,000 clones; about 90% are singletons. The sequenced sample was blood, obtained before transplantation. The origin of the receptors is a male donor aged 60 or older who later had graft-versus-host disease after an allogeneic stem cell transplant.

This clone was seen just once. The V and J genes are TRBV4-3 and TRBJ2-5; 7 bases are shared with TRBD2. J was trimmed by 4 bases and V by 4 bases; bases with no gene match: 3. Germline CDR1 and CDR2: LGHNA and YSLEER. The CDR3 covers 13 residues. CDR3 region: CASSPGRGETQYF. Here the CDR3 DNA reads TGCGCCAGCAGCCCGGGGAGGGGAGAGACCCAGTACTTC.

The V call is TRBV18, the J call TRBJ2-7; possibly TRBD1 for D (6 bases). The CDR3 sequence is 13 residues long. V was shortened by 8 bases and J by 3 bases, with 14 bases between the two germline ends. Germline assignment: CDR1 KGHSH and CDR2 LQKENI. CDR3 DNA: TGTGCCAGCCGTCCTGGACAGATCTACGAGCAGTACTTC. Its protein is CASRPGQIYEQYF.

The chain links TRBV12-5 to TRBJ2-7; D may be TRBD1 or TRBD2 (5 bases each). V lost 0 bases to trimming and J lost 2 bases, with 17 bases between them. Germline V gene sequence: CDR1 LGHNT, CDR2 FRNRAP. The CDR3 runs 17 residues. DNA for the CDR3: TGTGCTAGTGGTTTGGTAGTTGGGGGTCTTTTACCCTACGAGCAGTACTTC. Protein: CASGLVVGGLLPYEQYF.

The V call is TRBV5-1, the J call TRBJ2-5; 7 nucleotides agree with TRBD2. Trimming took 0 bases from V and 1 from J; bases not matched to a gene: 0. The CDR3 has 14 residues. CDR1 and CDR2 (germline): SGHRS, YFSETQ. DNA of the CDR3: TGCGCCAGCAGCTTGGGGACTAGCCAAGAGACCCAGTACTTC. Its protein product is CASSLGTSQETQYF. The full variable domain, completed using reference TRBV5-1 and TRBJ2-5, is KAGVTQTPRYLIKTRGQQVTLSCSPISGHRSVSWYQQTPGQGLQFLFEYFSETQRNKGNFPGRFSGRQFSNSRSEMNVSTLELGDSALYLCASSLGTSQETQYFGPGTRLLVL.

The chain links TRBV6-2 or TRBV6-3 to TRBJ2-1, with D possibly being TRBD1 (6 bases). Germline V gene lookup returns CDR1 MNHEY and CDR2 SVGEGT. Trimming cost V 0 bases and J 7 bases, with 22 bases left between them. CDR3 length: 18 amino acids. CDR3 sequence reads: CASSYSIHSGDTQNEQFF. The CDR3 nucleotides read TGTGCCAGCAGTTACTCGATTCATAGTGGGGACACTCAAAATGAGCAGTTCTTC.

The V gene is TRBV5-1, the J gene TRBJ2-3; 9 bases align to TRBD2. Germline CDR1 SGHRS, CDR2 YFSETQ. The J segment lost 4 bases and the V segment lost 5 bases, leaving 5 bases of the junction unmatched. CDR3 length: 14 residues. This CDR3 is CASRSSGSADTQYF. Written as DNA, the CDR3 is TGCGCCAGCAGAAGTAGCGGGAGTGCAGATACGCAGTATTTT.

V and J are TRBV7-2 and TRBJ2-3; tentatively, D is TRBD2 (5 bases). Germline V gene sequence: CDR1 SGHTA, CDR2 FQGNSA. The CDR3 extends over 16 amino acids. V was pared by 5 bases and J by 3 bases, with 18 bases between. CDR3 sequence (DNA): TGTGCCAGCAGCAAGAGGAGTCGGGGAGCTACAGATACGCAGTATTTT. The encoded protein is CASSKRSRGATDTQYF.

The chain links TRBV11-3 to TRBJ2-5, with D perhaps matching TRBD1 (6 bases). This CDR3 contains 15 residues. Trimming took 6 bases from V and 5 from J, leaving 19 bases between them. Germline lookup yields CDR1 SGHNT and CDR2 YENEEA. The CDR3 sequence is CASSEGGSRPETQYF. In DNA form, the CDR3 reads TGTGCCAGCAGTGAAGGGGGTTCCCGTCCGGAGACCCAGTACTTC.

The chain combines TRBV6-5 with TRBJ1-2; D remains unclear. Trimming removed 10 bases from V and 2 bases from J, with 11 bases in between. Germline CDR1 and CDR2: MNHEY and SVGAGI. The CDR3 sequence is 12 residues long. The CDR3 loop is CATQNNNYGYTF. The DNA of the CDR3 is TGTGCCACCCAGAATAACAACTATGGCTACACCTTC.

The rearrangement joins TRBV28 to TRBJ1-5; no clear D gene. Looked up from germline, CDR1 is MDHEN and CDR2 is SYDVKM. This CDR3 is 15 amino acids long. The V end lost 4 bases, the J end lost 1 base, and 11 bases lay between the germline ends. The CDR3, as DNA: TGTGCCAGCAGTTCGGGCGGACTGAGCAATCAGCCCCAGCATTTT. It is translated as CASSSGGLSNQPQHF.

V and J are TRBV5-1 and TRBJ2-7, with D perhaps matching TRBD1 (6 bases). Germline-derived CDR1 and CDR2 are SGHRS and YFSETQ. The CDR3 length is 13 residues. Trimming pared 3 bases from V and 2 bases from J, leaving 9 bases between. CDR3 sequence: CASSWTAAYEQYF. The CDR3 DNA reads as TGCGCCAGCAGCTGGACAGCAGCCTACGAGCAGTACTTC. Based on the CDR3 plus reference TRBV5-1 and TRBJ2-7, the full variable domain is KAGVTQTPRYLIKTRGQQVTLSCSPISGHRSVSWYQQTPGQGLQFLFEYFSETQRNKGNFPGRFSGRQFSNSRSEMNVSTLELGDSALYLCASSWTAAYEQYFGPGTRLTVT.

CDR3 amino acids: CATYRVYGYTF. As DNA, the CDR3 is TGTGCCACTTACAGGGTATATGGCTACACCTTC. The chain couples TRBV28 to TRBJ1-2; possibly TRBD1 for D (6 bases). Between the trimmed V and J ends, which lost 10 bases and 5 bases, there was a span of 11 bases. Germline V gene lookup returns CDR1 MDHEN and CDR2 SYDVKM. This CDR3 contains 11 residues.

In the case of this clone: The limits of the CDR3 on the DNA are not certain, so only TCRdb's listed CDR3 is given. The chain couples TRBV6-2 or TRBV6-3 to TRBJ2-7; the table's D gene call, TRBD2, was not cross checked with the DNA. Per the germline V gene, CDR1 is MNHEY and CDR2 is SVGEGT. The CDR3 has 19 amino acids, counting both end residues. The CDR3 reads CASSYVGPGEGPGTYEQYF.

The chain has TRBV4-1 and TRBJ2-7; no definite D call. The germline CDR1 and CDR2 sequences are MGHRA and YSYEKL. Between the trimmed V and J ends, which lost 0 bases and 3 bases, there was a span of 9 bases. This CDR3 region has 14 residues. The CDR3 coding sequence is TGCGCCAGCAGCCAAGACCCACACATCTACGAGCAGTACTTC. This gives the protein CASSQDPHIYEQYF.

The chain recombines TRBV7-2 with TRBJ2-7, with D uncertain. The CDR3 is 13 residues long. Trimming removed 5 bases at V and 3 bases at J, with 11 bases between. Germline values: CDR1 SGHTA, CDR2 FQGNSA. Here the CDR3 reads CASSPIPDYEQYF. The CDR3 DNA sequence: TGTGCCAGCAGCCCCATCCCCGACTACGAGCAGTACTTC.

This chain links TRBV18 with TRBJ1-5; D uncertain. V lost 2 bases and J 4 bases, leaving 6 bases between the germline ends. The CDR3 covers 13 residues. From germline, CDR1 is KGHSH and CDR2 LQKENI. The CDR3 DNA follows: TGTGCCAGCTCACCAGGGTCTAATCAGCCCCAGCATTTT. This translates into CASSPGSNQPQHF.

CDR3 DNA sequence: TGTGCCAGCAGCCCAGACAGGGGCGGCTACACCTTC. It encodes CASSPDRGGYTF. The chain carries TRBV14 and TRBJ1-2; 8 positions agree with TRBD1. The junction had 3 bases not matched to a gene; V was cut back by 4 bases and J by 8 bases. The germline CDR1 and CDR2 sequences are SGHDN and FVKESK. This CDR3 comprises 12 residues.

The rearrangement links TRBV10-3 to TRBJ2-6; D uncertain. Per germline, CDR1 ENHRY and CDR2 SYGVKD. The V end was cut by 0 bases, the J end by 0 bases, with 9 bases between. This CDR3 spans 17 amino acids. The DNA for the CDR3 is TGTGCCATCAGTGAGTCTTTTAGCAGCTCTGGGGCCAACGTCCTGACTTTC. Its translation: CAISESFSSSGANVLTF.

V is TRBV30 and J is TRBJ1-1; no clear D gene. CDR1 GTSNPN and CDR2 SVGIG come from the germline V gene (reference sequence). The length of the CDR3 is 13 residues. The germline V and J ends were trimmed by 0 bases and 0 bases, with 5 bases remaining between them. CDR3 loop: CAWSVSMNTEAFF. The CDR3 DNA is TGTGCCTGGAGTGTTTCCATGAACACTGAAGCTTTCTTT.

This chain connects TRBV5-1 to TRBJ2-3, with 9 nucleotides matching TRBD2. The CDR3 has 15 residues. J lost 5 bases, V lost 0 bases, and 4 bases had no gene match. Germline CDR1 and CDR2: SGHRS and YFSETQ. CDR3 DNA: TGCGCCAGCAGCTTGGGAGCGGGGGGCGTAGATACGCAGTATTTT. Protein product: CASSLGAGGVDTQYF.

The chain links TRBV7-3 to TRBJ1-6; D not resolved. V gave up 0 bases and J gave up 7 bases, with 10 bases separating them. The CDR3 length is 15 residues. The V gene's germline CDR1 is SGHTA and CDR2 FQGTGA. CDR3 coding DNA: TGTGCCAGCAGCTTAACCCCGGGGTGGAATTCACCCCTCCACTTT. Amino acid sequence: CASSLTPGWNSPLHF.

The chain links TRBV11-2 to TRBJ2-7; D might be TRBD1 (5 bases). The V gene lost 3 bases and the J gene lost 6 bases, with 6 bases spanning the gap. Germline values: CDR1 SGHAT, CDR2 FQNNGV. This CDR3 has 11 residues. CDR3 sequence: CASSLDTEQYF. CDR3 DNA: TGTGCCAGCAGCTTGGACACCGAGCAGTACTTC.

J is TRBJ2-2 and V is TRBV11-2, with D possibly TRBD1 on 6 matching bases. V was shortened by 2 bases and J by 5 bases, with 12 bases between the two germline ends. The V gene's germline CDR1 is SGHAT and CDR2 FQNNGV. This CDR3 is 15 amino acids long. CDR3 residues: CASSLRAGDTGELFF. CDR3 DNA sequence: TGTGCCAGCAGCTTAAGGGCAGGGGATACCGGGGAGCTGTTTTTT. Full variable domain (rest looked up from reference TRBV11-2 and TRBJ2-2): EAGVAQSPRYKIIEKRQSVAFWCNPISGHATLYWYQQILGQGPKLLIQFQNNGVVDDSQLPKDRFSAERLKGVDSTLKIQPAKLEDSAVYLCASSLRAGDTGELFFGEGSRLTVL.

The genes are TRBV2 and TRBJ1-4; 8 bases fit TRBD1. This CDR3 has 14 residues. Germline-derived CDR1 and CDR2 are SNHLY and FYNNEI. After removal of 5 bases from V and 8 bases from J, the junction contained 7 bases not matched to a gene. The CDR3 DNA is TGTGCCAGCAGTCCACGGACAGGGAGGGAAAAACTGTTTTTT. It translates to CASSPRTGREKLFF.

The CDR3 here is CASSSPRGAGNTGELFF. CDR3 in DNA: TGTGCCAGCAGCTCACCCCGGGGGGCAGGTAACACCGGGGAGCTGTTTTTT. This sequence joins TRBV7-2 and TRBJ2-2, with D possibly matching TRBD2 (7 bases). Germline V CDR1 and CDR2: SGHTA, FQGNSA. The ends were cut back, 4 bases at V and 2 bases at J, with 17 bases in the middle. There are 17 residues in the CDR3.

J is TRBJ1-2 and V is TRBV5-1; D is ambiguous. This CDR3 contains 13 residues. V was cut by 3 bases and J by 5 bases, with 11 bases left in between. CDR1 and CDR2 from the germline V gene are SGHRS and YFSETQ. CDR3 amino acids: CASSYEQTYGYTF. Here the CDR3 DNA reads TGCGCCAGCAGCTACGAACAGACATATGGCTACACCTTC.

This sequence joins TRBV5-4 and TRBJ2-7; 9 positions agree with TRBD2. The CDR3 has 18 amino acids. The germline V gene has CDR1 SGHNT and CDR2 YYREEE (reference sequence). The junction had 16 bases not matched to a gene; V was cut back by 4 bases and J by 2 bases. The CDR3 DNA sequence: TGTGCCAGCAGCCCCCACCCTTTAGCGGGGGCAAAGACCTACGAGCAGTACTTC. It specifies CASSPHPLAGAKTYEQYF.

The DNA of the CDR3 is TGTGCCAGCAGCCCCTCCCCCCAGGATACGCAGTATTTT. This translates into CASSPSPQDTQYF. The chain recombines TRBV7-2 with TRBJ2-3; D not resolved. V lost 5 bases and J 6 bases, leaving 12 bases between the germline ends. Germline values: CDR1 SGHTA, CDR2 FQGNSA. The CDR3 is 13 amino acids.